These 8 T cell receptor beta chains were sequenced from one sample in a study of blood T cell repertoires in COVID-19. The method was immunoSEQ multiplex PCR; TCRdb's version includes in-frame clones alone and lacks a portion of them. In the table there are 37,000 or so clones, over 75% of which are singletons. Sequenced sample: peripheral blood. All receptors come from a man in his 60s with active COVID-19.

This chain uses TRBV15 with TRBJ1-4, with a tentative D call TRBD1 (5 bases). Germline V gene data show CDR1 as LNHNV and CDR2 as YYDKDF (reference sequence). Trimming removed 3 bases at V and 7 bases at J, with 9 bases between. The CDR3 is 13 residues long. Here the CDR3 reads CATSRGGSEKLFF. The CDR3 coding sequence is TGTGCCACCAGCAGGGGGGGGAGTGAAAAACTGTTTTTT.

The gene calls are TRBV5-4 and TRBJ2-7; TRBD2 matches at 10 bases. Per the germline V gene, CDR1 is SGHNT and CDR2 is YYREEE (reference sequence). The CDR3 loop spans 15 amino acids. V shed 2 bases, J shed 2 bases, and the junction held 4 bases outside the gene matches. Here the CDR3 reads CASSFRTSGTYEQYF. DNA for the CDR3: TGTGCCAGCAGCTTTAGGACTAGCGGAACCTACGAGCAGTACTTC.

This clone was found a few times. The CDR3 loop reads CASSDSVWSAGGFF. The CDR3 bases are TGTGCCAGCAGTGACTCGGTTTGGTCCGCGGGAGGGTTCTTC. The V and J genes are TRBV6-4 and TRBJ2-1; 8 nucleotides align to TRBD2. Germline V gene data show CDR1 as MRHNA and CDR2 as SNTAGT. The CDR3 totals 14 residues. V lost 0 bases, J lost 15 bases, and 10 bases stayed unmatched.

This chain joins TRBV6-1 and TRBJ2-3; D not certain. The V end lost 3 bases, the J end lost 0 bases, and 10 bases lay between the germline ends. The CDR3 is 15 amino acids. Germline loops: CDR1 MNHNS, CDR2 SASEGT. CDR3: CASSETETSTDTQYF. The CDR3 nucleotides read TGTGCCAGCAGTGAGACTGAAACTAGCACAGATACGCAGTATTTT.

The chain is built from TRBV19 and TRBJ2-7; the match to TRBD1 covers 9 bases. The V gene's germline CDR1 is LNHDA and CDR2 SQIVND (reference sequence). There are 15 residues in the CDR3. The junction had 10 bases not matched to a gene; V was cut back by 4 bases and J by 6 bases. The CDR3 DNA reads as TGTGCCAGTAGTACGGGGACAGGGTCGAGTGCCGAGCAGTACTTC. Translated: CASSTGTGSSAEQYF.

The gene calls are TRBV5-4 and TRBJ2-5; D unresolved. Deletions cut 0 bases from V and 1 base from J, with 10 bases between. The CDR3 is made up of 15 amino acids. The germline V gene has CDR1 SGHNT and CDR2 YYREEE (reference sequence). The chain's CDR3 is CASSLDSTPQETQYF. CDR3 nucleotides: TGTGCCAGCAGCTTGGACAGCACGCCCCAAGAGACCCAGTACTTC.

This sequence joins TRBV3-1 (or the pseudogene TRBV3-2) and TRBJ2-1; possible D gene TRBD2, 5 bases. V was pared by 5 bases and J by 0 bases, with 11 bases between. CDR3 length equals 15 residues. Per the germline V gene, CDR1 is LGHDT and CDR2 is YNNKEL (reference sequence). CDR3 protein: CASSDSVSSYNEQFF. Here the CDR3 DNA reads TGTGCCAGCAGCGATAGCGTGAGCTCCTACAATGAGCAGTTCTTC.

The DNA of the CDR3 is TGCGCCAGCAGCTTGGGCCCGGGGGACGGGACGCAGCAGTACTTC. Translation: CASSLGPGDGTQQYF. The J gene is TRBJ2-7, the V gene TRBV5-1, with a tentative D call TRBD2 (6 bases). This CDR3 is 15 amino acids long. Trimming removed 0 bases at V and 8 bases at J, with 18 bases between. The germline V gene encodes CDR1 SGHRS and CDR2 YFSETQ.